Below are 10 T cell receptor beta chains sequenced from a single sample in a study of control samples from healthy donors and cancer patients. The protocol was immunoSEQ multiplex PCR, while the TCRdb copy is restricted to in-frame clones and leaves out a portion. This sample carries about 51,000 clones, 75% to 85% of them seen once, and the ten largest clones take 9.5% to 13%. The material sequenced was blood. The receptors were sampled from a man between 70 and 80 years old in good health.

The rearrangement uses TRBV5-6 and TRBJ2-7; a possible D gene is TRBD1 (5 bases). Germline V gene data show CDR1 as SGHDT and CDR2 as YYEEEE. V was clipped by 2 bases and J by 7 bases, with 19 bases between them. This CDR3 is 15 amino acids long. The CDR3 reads CASSFRHRTFGEQYF. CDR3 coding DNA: TGTGCCAGCAGCTTTAGGCACAGGACGTTTGGGGAGCAGTACTTC.

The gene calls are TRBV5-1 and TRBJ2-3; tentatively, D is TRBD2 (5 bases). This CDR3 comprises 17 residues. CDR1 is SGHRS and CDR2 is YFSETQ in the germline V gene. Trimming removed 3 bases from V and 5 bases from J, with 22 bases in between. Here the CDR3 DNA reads TGCGCCAGCAGCTCCCCCCCGGGGTCGGTTTTTGGAGATACGCAGTATTTT. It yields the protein CASSSPPGSVFGDTQYF.

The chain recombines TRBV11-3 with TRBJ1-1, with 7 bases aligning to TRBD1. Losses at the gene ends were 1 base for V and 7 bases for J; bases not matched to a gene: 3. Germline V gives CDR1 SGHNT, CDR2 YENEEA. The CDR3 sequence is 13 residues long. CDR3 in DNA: TGTGCCAGCAGCTTAGGAGGGACAGTTGAAGCTTTCTTT. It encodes CASSLGGTVEAFF.

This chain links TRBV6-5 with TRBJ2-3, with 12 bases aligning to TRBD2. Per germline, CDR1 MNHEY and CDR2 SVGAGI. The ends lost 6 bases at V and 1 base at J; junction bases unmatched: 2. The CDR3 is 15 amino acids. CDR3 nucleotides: TGTGCCAGCAGCAGACTAGCGGGGGGCACAGATACGCAGTATTTT. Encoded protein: CASSRLAGGTDTQYF.

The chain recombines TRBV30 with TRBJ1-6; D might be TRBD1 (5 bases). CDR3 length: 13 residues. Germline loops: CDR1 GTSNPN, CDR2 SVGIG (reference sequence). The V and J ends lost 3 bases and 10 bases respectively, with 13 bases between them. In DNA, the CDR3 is TGTGCCTGGAGGATAGGGGTAGAGTCACCCCTCCACTTT. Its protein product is CAWRIGVESPLHF.

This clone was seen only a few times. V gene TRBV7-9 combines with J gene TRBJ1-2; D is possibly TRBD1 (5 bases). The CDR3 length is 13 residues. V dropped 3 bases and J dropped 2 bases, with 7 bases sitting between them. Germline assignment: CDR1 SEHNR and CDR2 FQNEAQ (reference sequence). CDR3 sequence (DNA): TGTGCCAGCAGCTTTGGGGACAACTATGGCTACACCTTC. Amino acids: CASSFGDNYGYTF.

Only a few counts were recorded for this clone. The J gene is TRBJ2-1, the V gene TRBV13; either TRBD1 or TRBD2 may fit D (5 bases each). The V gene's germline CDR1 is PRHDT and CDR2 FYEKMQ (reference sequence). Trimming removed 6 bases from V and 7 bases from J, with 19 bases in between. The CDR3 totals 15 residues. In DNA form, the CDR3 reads TGTGCCAGCAGTTCAGGGACGAGATATTTGAATGAGCAGTTCTTC. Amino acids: CASSSGTRYLNEQFF.

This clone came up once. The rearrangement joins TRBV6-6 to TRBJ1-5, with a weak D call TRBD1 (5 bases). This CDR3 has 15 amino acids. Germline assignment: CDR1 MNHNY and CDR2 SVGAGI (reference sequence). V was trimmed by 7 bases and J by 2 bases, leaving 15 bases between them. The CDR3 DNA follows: TGTGCCAGCACTAAGGAGGGGCAGGGCAATCAGCCCCAGCATTTT. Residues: CASTKEGQGNQPQHF.

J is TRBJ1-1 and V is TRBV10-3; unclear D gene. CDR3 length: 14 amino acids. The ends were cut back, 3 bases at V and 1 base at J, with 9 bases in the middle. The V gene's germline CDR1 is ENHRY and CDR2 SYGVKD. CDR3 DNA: TGTGCCATCAGTGAACGGGGAAGGAACACTGAAGCTTTCTTT. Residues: CAISERGRNTEAFF.

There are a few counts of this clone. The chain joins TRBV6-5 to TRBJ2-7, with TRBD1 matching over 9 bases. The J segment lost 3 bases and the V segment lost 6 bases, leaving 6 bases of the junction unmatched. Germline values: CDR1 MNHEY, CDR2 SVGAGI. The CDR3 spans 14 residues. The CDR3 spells CASRGTGIYYEQYF. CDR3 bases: TGTGCCAGCAGAGGGACAGGGATTTACTACGAGCAGTACTTC.